Shown below are 9 T cell receptor beta chains from a single sample sequenced in a study of blood T cell repertoires in COVID-19. Only in-frame clones appear in the TCRdb table, and some are missing; sequencing was by immunoSEQ multiplex PCR. The sample has about 290,000 clones, approximately 91% seen once. The sequencing sample was made of PBMCs or T cells enriched from blood (not recorded which). The source is a woman in her thirties or forties who had recovered from COVID-19.

The rearrangement links TRBV6-5 to TRBJ1-4; 9 positions agree with TRBD1. Trimming removed 6 bases from V and 5 bases from J; junction bases left unmatched: 4. CDR3 length: 14 amino acids. CDR1 is MNHEY and CDR2 is SVGAGI in the germline V gene. DNA of the CDR3: TGTGCCAGCAGCTGGGACAGGGTAAATGAAAAACTGTTTTTT. Protein sequence: CASSWDRVNEKLFF.

The chain carries TRBV7-2 and TRBJ2-7; the D gene is possibly TRBD1 (5 bases). The CDR3 length is 12 residues. Germline lookup yields CDR1 SGHTA and CDR2 FQGNSA. With 6 bases removed from V and 0 bases from J, the gap between germline ends came to 6 bases. CDR3 nucleotides: TGTGCCAGCAGAGGGGTCTCCTACGAGCAGTACTTC. Encoded protein: CASRGVSYEQYF.

This chain links TRBV20-1 with TRBJ1-1; D gene ambiguous. The CDR3 length is 11 residues. Trimming removed 2 bases at V and 6 bases at J, with 7 bases between. The germline CDR1 and CDR2 sequences are DFQATT and SNEGSKA (reference sequence). The CDR3 spells CSARWTAEAFF. The CDR3 bases are TGCAGTGCTAGATGGACTGCTGAAGCTTTCTTT.

The J gene is TRBJ2-1, the V gene TRBV11-3; D is perhaps TRBD2 (5 bases). CDR1 and CDR2 from the germline V gene are SGHNT and YENEEA. The CDR3 sequence is 17 residues long. Trimming took off 0 bases at V and 0 bases at J, with 12 bases between the two ends. The CDR3 loop is CASSLEGAAASYNEQFF. The CDR3 DNA follows: TGTGCCAGCAGCTTAGAAGGAGCGGCTGCCTCCTACAATGAGCAGTTCTTC.

The chain couples TRBV15 to TRBJ1-1; no clear D. Germline V gene sequence: CDR1 LNHNV, CDR2 YYDKDF (reference sequence). With 3 bases removed from V and 1 base from J, the gap between germline ends came to 12 bases. This CDR3 is built from 15 residues. Here the CDR3 reads CATSRTTISNTEAFF. Here the CDR3 DNA reads TGTGCCACCAGCAGGACGACAATCTCGAACACTGAAGCTTTCTTT.

The chain has TRBV7-9 and TRBJ2-2, with D perhaps TRBD1 (5 bases). Germline lookup yields CDR1 SEHNR and CDR2 FQNEAQ (reference sequence). Trimming pared 6 bases from V and 1 base from J, leaving 12 bases between. The CDR3 runs 15 residues. This chain's CDR3 is CASRHRTGNTGELFF. The CDR3 region has the DNA TGTGCCAGCAGACATAGAACAGGGAACACCGGGGAGCTGTTTTTT. Supplemented by reference TRBV7-9 and TRBJ2-2, the full variable domain reads DTGVSQNPRHKITKRGQNVTFRCDPISEHNRLYWYRQTLGQGPEFLTYFQNEAQLEKSRLLSDRFSAERPKGSFSTLEIQRTEQGDSAMYLCASRHRTGNTGELFFGEGSRLTVL.

This chain connects TRBV18 to TRBJ1-5, with a possible D match to TRBD1 (5 bases). The ends were cut back, 3 bases at V and 8 bases at J, with 14 bases in the middle. The CDR3 is 14 residues long. Germline CDR1 is KGHSH and CDR2 is LQKENI. In DNA form, the CDR3 reads TGTGCCAGCTCACCCGGGACTTCCCAAGAGCCCCAGCATTTT. This translates into CASSPGTSQEPQHF.

This CDR3 reads CASARRGASKDTQYF. DNA for the CDR3: TGCGCCAGTGCGAGGAGGGGCGCTTCTAAAGATACGCAGTATTTT. V is TRBV5-1 and J is TRBJ2-3, with D tentatively TRBD2 (6 bases). Germline assignment: CDR1 SGHRS and CDR2 YFSETQ. Between the trimmed V and J ends, which lost 8 bases and 5 bases, there was a span of 21 bases. CDR3 length equals 15 residues.

This chain links TRBV7-9 with TRBJ1-5; D is unclear. Germline V lookup: CDR1 SEHNR, CDR2 FQNEAQ (reference sequence). The CDR3 length is 13 residues. The V gene lost 1 base and the J gene lost 7 bases, with 8 bases spanning the gap. The CDR3 region is CASSLGRGQPQHF. CDR3 nucleotide sequence: TGTGCCAGCAGCTTAGGGAGAGGGCAGCCCCAGCATTTT.